Shown below are 2 T cell receptor beta chains from a single sample sequenced in a study of beta chain features in type 1 diabetes. TCRB transcripts that were expressed got sequenced, as all of the isolated RNA had been reverse transcribed. Clones were sequenced by immunoSEQ multiplex PCR, and TCRdb holds only the in-frame ones, with some missing. The sample records 200,000 to 250,000 clones, about 71% being singletons. Sequenced: naive CD4+ T cells from blood. The receptor set was obtained from a man in his thirties or forties in good health.

This clone was detected only once. V is TRBV13 and J is TRBJ1-1; unclear D gene. CDR3 size: 18 residues. Germline V gene sequence: CDR1 PRHDT, CDR2 FYEKMQ (reference sequence). Trimming stripped 4 bases from V and 4 bases from J, with 25 bases between. CDR3: CASSYSFQASLPSTEAFF. The DNA for the CDR3 is TGTGCCAGCAGCTACAGCTTTCAGGCCTCACTTCCCTCCACTGAAGCTTTCTTT.

Comment on this clone: This sample includes further DNA sequences coding for the same CDR3. The chain combines TRBV29-1 with TRBJ2-7; D gene ambiguous. The CDR3 sequence is 12 residues long. Looked up from germline, CDR1 is SQVTM and CDR2 is ANQGSEA. The V gene lost 4 bases and the J gene lost 1 base, with 8 bases spanning the gap. The CDR3 is CSVVDGSYEQYF. CDR3 DNA: TGCAGCGTTGTCGACGGATCCTACGAGCAGTACTTC.